This paragraph covers one T cell receptor beta chain sequence. What it binds is not known. These data are taken from a study of PD-L1 blockade in urothelial cancer. On the study more broadly: At 6 weeks and at 3 weeks (second dose) after treatment start, blood was analyzed.

PCRs each included synthetic TCR analog templates spiked in. Only in-frame clones appear in the TCRdb table, and some are missing; sequencing was by immunoSEQ multiplex PCR. The sample lists some 110,000 clones, approximately 90% seen once, with around 4% in the top ten. Time point: peripheral blood 6 weeks after treatment start. V was pared by 3 bases and J by 7 bases, with 10 bases of the junction left unmatched. This CDR3 has 14 amino acids. CDR1 and CDR2 from the germline V gene are SGHRS and YFSETQ. The study's findings and limits: Patients who had durable benefit saw their tumor-associated blood clones expand more at 3 weeks.

The V call is TRBV5-1, the J call TRBJ2-7, with 7 nucleotides matching TRBD1. The source of this sequence is a man between 60 and 75 years old with urothelial cancer. The sample here was PBMCs, taken around atezolizumab (anti-PD-L1) treatment. CDR3 in amino acids: CASSSGQVLGEQYF. Written as DNA, the CDR3 is TGCGCCAGCAGCTCAGGACAGGTGTTGGGAGAGCAGTACTTC.